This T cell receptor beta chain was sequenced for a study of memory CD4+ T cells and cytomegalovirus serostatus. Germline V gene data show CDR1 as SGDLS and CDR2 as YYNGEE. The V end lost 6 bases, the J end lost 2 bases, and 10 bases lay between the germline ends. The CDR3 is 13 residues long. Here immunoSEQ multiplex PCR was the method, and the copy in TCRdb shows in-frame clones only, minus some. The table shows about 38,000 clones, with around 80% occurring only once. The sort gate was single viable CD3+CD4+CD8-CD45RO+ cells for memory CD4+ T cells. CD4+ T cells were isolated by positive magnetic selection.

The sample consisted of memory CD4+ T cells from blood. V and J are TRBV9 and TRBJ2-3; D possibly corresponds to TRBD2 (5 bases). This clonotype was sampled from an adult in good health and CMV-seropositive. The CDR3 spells CASTRGSTDTQYF. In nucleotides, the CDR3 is TGTGCCAGCACCCGGGGATCCACAGATACGCAGTATTTT.